This T cell receptor beta chain was found in a study of neurological immune-mediated disorders. TCRdb fed the 5' RACE reads into MiXCR, producing one record per CDR3 protein. The sample carries roughly 80,000 distinct CDR3 sequences, around 6% recorded once. This clonotype occurred many times. Time point of the sample: longitudinal time-point 2. The TCR originated in a woman aged 55-70 years with multiple sclerosis. The sequenced sample was PBMCs.

The CDR3 reads CASSWGRGNQPQHF. CDR3 nucleotides: TGTGCCAGCAGTTGGGGACGGGGCAATCAGCCCCAGCATTTT. The chain carries TRBV2 and TRBJ1-5, with D possibly being TRBD1 (5 bases). Trimming left V 5 bases short and J 2 bases short, with 10 bases between. There are 14 residues in the CDR3. Germline assignment: CDR1 SNHLY and CDR2 FYNNEI.